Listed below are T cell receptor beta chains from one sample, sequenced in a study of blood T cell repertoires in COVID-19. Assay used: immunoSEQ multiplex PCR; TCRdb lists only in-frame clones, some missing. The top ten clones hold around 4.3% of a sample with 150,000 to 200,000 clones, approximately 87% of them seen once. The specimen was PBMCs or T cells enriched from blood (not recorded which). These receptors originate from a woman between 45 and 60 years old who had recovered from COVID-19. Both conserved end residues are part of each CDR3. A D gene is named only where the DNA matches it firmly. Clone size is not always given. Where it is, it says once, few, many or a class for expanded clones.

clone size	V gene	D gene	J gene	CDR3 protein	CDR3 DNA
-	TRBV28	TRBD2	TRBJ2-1	CATIAGGSYNEQFF	TGTGCCACCATAGCGGGGGGCTCCTACAATGAGCAGTTCTTC
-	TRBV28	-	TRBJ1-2	CASSLDSFYGYTF	TGTGCCAGCAGTTTGGACAGCTTCTATGGCTACACCTTC
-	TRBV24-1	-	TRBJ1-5	CATSDSGGGVHQPQHF	TGTGCCACCAGTGATTCCGGGGGAGGGGTGCACCAGCCCCAGCATTTT
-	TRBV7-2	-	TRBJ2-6	CASSLSGVGANVLTF	TGTGCCAGCAGCTTAAGCGGTGTGGGGGCCAACGTCCTGACTTTC
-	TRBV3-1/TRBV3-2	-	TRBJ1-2	CASSRGQTNYGYTF	TGTGCCAGCAGCCGGGGGCAGACTAACTATGGCTACACCTTC
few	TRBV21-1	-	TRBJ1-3	CASSKVGGVWGLGGIGSGNTIYF	TGTGCCAGCAGCAAAGTGGGAGGTGTGTGGGGACTAGGTGGGATAGGCTCTGGAAACACCATATATTTT
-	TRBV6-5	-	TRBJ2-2	CASSYRTPNTGELFF	TGTGCCAGCAGTTATAGAACCCCCAACACCGGGGAGCTGTTTTTT
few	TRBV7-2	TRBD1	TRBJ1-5	CASSQGQGYQPQHF	TGTGCCAGCAGTCAGGGACAGGGCTATCAGCCCCAGCATTTT
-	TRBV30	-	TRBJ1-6	CAWSAGQRSPLHF	TGTGCCTGGAGTGCCGGACAGCGGTCACCCCTCCACTTT
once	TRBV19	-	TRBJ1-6	CATSRGSSNSPLHF	TGTGCCACTTCGAGGGGGTCCTCGAATTCACCCCTCCACTTT
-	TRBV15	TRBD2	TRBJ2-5	CATWGTSGQETQYF	TGTGCCACCTGGGGGACTAGCGGACAAGAGACCCAGTACTTC
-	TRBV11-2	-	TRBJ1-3	CASRRAGGRNTIYF	TGTGCCAGCAGGCGGGCGGGAGGCCGAAACACCATATATTTT
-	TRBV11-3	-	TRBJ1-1	CASSPGGASLGTEAFF	TGTGCCAGCAGCCCGGGGGGGGCCAGCCTGGGCACTGAAGCTTTCTTT
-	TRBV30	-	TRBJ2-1	CAWRGSIYNEQFF	TGTGCCTGGAGAGGGAGTATCTACAATGAGCAGTTCTTC
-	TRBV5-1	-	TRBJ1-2	CASSAIIGVGGYTF	TGCGCCAGCAGCGCCATCATAGGGGTAGGCGGCTACACCTTC
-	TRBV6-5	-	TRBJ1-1	CATLDATRWSTEAFF	TGTGCCACCCTCGACGCCACACGTTGGAGCACTGAAGCTTTCTTT
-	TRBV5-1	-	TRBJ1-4	CASSGGPGEKLFF	TGCGCCAGCAGCGGCGGGCCGGGGGAAAAACTGTTTTTT
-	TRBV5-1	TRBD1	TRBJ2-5	CASSLADRALEETQYF	TGCGCCAGCAGCTTGGCGGACAGGGCTCTGGAAGAGACCCAGTACTTC
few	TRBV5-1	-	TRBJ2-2	CASSEGQVTGELFF	TGCGCCAGCAGCGAGGGACAAGTCACCGGGGAGCTGTTTTTT
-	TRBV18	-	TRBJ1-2	CASSPRGGYGYTF	TGTGCCAGCTCACCACGGGGCGGCTATGGCTACACCTTC
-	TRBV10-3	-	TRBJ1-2	CAISSGHPSGGYGYTF	TGTGCCATCAGTTCGGGACACCCGTCTGGTGGCTATGGCTACACCTTC
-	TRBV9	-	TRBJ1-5	CASSLQGSGQPQHF	TGTGCCAGCAGCCTCCAGGGGTCAGGGCAGCCCCAGCATTTT
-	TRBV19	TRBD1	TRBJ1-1	CASSRGRSTEAFF	TGTGCCAGTAGCAGGGGGCGATCCACTGAAGCTTTCTTT
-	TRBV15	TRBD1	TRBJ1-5	CATGLTGFSNQPQHF	TGTGCCACCGGCCTGACAGGGTTCAGCAATCAGCCCCAGCATTTT
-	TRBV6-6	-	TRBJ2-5	CASTVQETQYF	TGTGCCAGCACCGTTCAAGAGACCCAGTACTTC
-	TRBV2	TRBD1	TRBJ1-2	CASSETGAPSYGYTF	TGTGCCAGCAGTGAAACAGGGGCCCCTTCCTATGGCTACACCTTC
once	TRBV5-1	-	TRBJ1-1	CASSRDTEAFF	TGCGCCAGCAGCCGGGACACGGAAGCTTTCTTT
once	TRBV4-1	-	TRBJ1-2	CASSQDLAGYGYTF	TGCGCCAGCAGCCAAGATCTTGCAGGCTATGGCTACACCTTC
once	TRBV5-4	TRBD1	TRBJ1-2	CASSTQGGYGYTF	TGTGCCAGCAGCACACAGGGGGGCTATGGCTACACCTTC
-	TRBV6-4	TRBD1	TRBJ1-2	CASRSQGAGGYGYTF	TGTGCCAGCAGATCGCAGGGGGCTGGAGGCTATGGCTACACCTTC
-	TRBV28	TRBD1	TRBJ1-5	CASSTGVQPQHF	TGTGCCAGTTCGACAGGGGTACAGCCCCAGCATTTT
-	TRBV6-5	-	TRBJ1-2	CATLQGPSANYGYTF	TGTGCCACCCTACAGGGCCCCTCTGCTAACTATGGCTACACCTTC